The 13 T cell receptor beta chains below come from one sample, sequenced in a study of shared clonotypes between healthy human individuals. Generated by immunoSEQ multiplex PCR, the TCRdb table keeps only in-frame clones and is missing some. The sample has more than 1 million clones; around 78% are singletons. Material: memory CD4+ T cells from PBMCs. Documented subset: CD45RA-negative fraction. Every receptor here comes from a man aged 18 to 30 in good health. Some clones in this sample may be carry-over from other donors' samples.

V usage is TRBV18 and J usage is TRBJ2-2, with 8 bases identical to TRBD2. Germline CDR1 KGHSH, CDR2 LQKENI. This CDR3 has 16 amino acids. V dropped 6 bases and J dropped 0; count of bases not matched to a gene: 6. The CDR3 sequence: CASSAGGPTNTGELFF. CDR3 DNA sequence: TGTGCCAGCTCGGCGGGGGGCCCGACGAACACCGGGGAGCTGTTTTTT.

Worth noting for this clone: The sample holds other DNA sequences that translate to the same CDR3. The J gene is TRBJ1-1, the V gene TRBV5-1; D gene unclear. Germline CDR1 is SGHRS and CDR2 is YFSETQ. This CDR3 comprises 12 residues. Trimming removed 5 bases at V and 0 bases at J, with 5 bases between. CDR3 bases: TGCGCCAGCAGGGGAGTGAACACTGAAGCTTTCTTT. It encodes CASRGVNTEAFF.

The V call is TRBV7-2, the J call TRBJ2-5; 8 bases align to TRBD2. V lost 4 bases to trimming and J lost 2 bases; unmatched junction nucleotides: 15. CDR3 size: 18 residues. Germline loops: CDR1 SGHTA, CDR2 FQGNSA. For the CDR3, the DNA is TGTGCCAGCAGCTCGATCGCCGGGAGGGCGGGAGGACAAGAGACCCAGTACTTC. It translates to CASSSIAGRAGGQETQYF. Full variable domain (remainder filled in from reference TRBV7-2 and TRBJ2-5): GAGVSQSPSNKVTEKGKDVELRCDPISGHTALYWYRQSLGQGLEFLIYFQGNSAPDKSGLPSDRFSAERTGGSVSTLTIQRTQQEDSAVYLCASSSIAGRAGGQETQYFGPGTRLLVL.

The chain uses TRBV5-5 and TRBJ1-2; D gene unclear. Germline CDR1 is SGHKS and CDR2 is YYEKEE (reference sequence). The CDR3 is 15 residues long. The germline V and J ends were trimmed by 4 bases and 4 bases, with 17 bases remaining between them. The CDR3 reads CASSQDGLLSYGYTF. The DNA for the CDR3 is TGTGCCAGCAGCCAAGATGGCCTACTGAGCTATGGCTACACCTTC.

The chain joins TRBV28 to TRBJ1-3; 7 positions match TRBD1. The CDR3 loop spans 18 amino acids. V was pared by 8 bases and J by 7 bases, with 23 bases of the junction left unmatched. Germline V CDR1 and CDR2: MDHEN, SYDVKM. CDR3 in DNA: TGTGCCAGCGCTCCCCCACAGGGGCTCGCCTCATCGAGGAACACCATATATTTT. It specifies CASAPPQGLASSRNTIYF.

The chain uses TRBV2 and TRBJ2-5; D possibly uses TRBD1 or TRBD2 (7 bases each). V shed 3 bases and J shed 0 bases, with 14 bases lying between them. The CDR3 is made up of 16 amino acids. Germline-derived CDR1 and CDR2 are SNHLY and FYNNEI. In nucleotides, the CDR3 is TGTGCCAGCAGTGAGGGAGGGGGCGCGTACCAAGAGACCCAGTACTTC. It yields the protein CASSEGGGAYQETQYF.

V gene TRBV5-1 combines with J gene TRBJ2-1, with 9 bases matching TRBD2. CDR3 length: 15 amino acids. In germline, CDR1 is SGHRS, CDR2 YFSETQ. V dropped 0 bases and J dropped 6; count of bases not matched to a gene: 4. The CDR3 DNA reads TGCGCCAGCAGCTTGGGGCCTAGCGGGGCCAATGAGCAGTTCTTC. This codes for CASSLGPSGANEQFF.

The chain employs TRBV7-9 and TRBJ2-5; D may match TRBD1 or TRBD2 (5 bases each). The V end was cut by 6 bases, the J end by 5 bases, with 13 bases between. The CDR3 is 13 residues long. Germline V CDR1 and CDR2: SEHNR, FQNEAQ (reference sequence). This CDR3 reads CASRPPGPETQYF. The CDR3 region has the DNA TGTGCCAGCAGACCTCCGGGGCCTGAGACCCAGTACTTC.

The chain combines TRBV11-2 with TRBJ2-7; D might be TRBD2 (5 bases). Trimming took 5 bases from V and 1 from J, leaving 12 bases between them. This CDR3 spans 14 amino acids. From germline, CDR1 is SGHAT and CDR2 FQNNGV. The CDR3 DNA reads TGTGCCAGCAGCCACCTCGGGGAGTCCTACGAGCAGTACTTC. Protein product: CASSHLGESYEQYF. Variable domain in full (rest from reference TRBV11-2 and TRBJ2-7): EAGVAQSPRYKIIEKRQSVAFWCNPISGHATLYWYQQILGQGPKLLIQFQNNGVVDDSQLPKDRFSAERLKGVDSTLKIQPAKLEDSAVYLCASSHLGESYEQYFGPGTRLTVT.

V gene TRBV28 combines with J gene TRBJ2-3; no definite D call. V was pared by 3 bases and J by 0 bases, with 16 bases between. Germline CDR1 MDHEN, CDR2 SYDVKM. This CDR3 comprises 17 residues. This chain's CDR3 is CASSLGWFSRSTDTQYF. CDR3 DNA: TGTGCCAGCAGTTTGGGGTGGTTTAGCAGAAGCACAGATACGCAGTATTTT.

The chain recombines TRBV6-1 with TRBJ2-1, with 7 bases lining up with TRBD2. V shed 5 bases and J 6 bases; nucleotides not matched to a gene: 4. The CDR3 is made up of 13 amino acids. Germline V gene data show CDR1 as MNHNS and CDR2 as SASEGT. CDR3 nucleotides: TGTGCCAGCAGTCTTTTAGCGGGCAATGAGCAGTTCTTC. This sequence encodes CASSLLAGNEQFF.

V usage is TRBV28 and J usage is TRBJ1-5, with 8 nucleotides matching TRBD1. V lost 5 bases, J lost 3 bases, and 9 bases stayed unmatched. The CDR3 spans 16 residues. Germline V gives CDR1 MDHEN, CDR2 SYDVKM. The CDR3 sequence: CASSPAGTGPNQPQHF. The CDR3, as DNA: TGTGCCAGCAGTCCAGCCGGGACAGGTCCCAATCAGCCCCAGCATTTT.

The V gene is TRBV5-1, the J gene TRBJ2-3; the match to TRBD1 covers 7 bases. This CDR3 has 16 amino acids. Germline CDR1 and CDR2: SGHRS and YFSETQ. Trimming at V came to 0 bases and at J to 1 base, leaving 5 bases not matched to a gene. In DNA form, the CDR3 reads TGCGCCAGCAGCTTGGGAGGGGGCAAAGGCACAGATACGCAGTATTTT. It translates to CASSLGGGKGTDTQYF.